A single sample is the source of the 15 T cell receptor beta chains below, sequenced in a study of early T cells in non-severe SARS-CoV-2 infection. A single record per CDR3 protein comes from TCRdb applying MiXCR to the 5' RACE reads. This table holds more than 35,000 distinct CDR3 sequences, about 6% found once. Sequencing was carried out using whole blood. These receptors were obtained from an adult who was a healthcare worker with PCR-confirmed SARS-CoV-2 infection or an uninfected control (not recorded which).

The chain links TRBV5-1 to TRBJ2-4; D not resolved. CDR1 SGHRS and CDR2 YFSETQ come from the germline V gene. Trimming removed 9 bases from V and 6 bases from J, with 10 bases in between. This CDR3 spans 11 amino acids. The CDR3 DNA follows: TGCGCCACCACTGACGGAAACATTCAGTACTTC. Residues: CATTDGNIQYF.

This clonotype is labeled medium-sized. This chain connects TRBV27 to TRBJ1-6; no reliable D call. Germline V gives CDR1 MNHEY, CDR2 SMNVEV (reference sequence). The CDR3 is 15 amino acids. Deletions cut 2 bases from V and 12 bases from J, with 17 bases between. The CDR3 DNA follows: TGTGCCAGCAGTTTAATCGCTTCGGGGAGCTTACCCCTCCACTTT. Its translation: CASSLIASGSLPLHF.

In this sample, this clonotype turned up many times. The V call is TRBV20-1, the J call TRBJ1-1; D call uncertain. This CDR3 comprises 17 residues. The germline gives CDR1 DFQATT, CDR2 SNEGSKA (reference sequence). The V and J ends lost 1 base and 6 bases respectively, with 24 bases between them. This CDR3 is CSARVIANYKQGSEAFF. The CDR3 bases are TGCAGTGCTAGAGTCATCGCCAATTACAAACAAGGGTCTGAAGCTTTCTTT.

This clonotype was counted many times. The V call is TRBV6-1, the J call TRBJ1-4; D is possibly TRBD1 (5 bases). The germline V gene has CDR1 MNHNS and CDR2 SASEGT. There are 13 residues in the CDR3. The V end lost 2 bases, the J end lost 5 bases, and 6 bases lay between the germline ends. The CDR3 loop is CASSESGNEKLFF. CDR3 nucleotides: TGTGCCAGCAGTGAATCAGGGAATGAAAAACTGTTTTTT.

This clonotype has at least ten counts. The chain employs TRBV29-1 and TRBJ2-1, with unresolved D. The CDR3 runs 15 residues. Germline CDR1 and CDR2: SQVTM and ANQGSEA. Trimming removed 3 bases from V and 0 bases from J, with 12 bases in between. The CDR3 bases are TGCAGCGTTGAGGATAGCTTTCTCTCCTACAATGAGCAGTTCTTC. Translating gives CSVEDSFLSYNEQFF.

This clonotype was found many times. The chain is built from TRBV9 and TRBJ1-1; TRBD1 agrees at 9 bases. V dropped 4 bases and J dropped 1; count of bases not matched to a gene: 5. The CDR3 is 15 amino acids. Germline CDR1 is SGDLS and CDR2 is YYNGEE. For the CDR3, the DNA is TGTGCCAGCAGCCCCCCGGGACAGGGGAACACTGAAGCTTTCTTT. Translated, it gives CASSPPGQGNTEAFF. Based on the CDR3 plus reference TRBV9 and TRBJ1-1, the full variable domain is DSGVTQTPKHLITATGQRVTLRCSPRSGDLSVYWYQQSLDQGLQFLIQYYNGEERAKGNILERFSAQQFPDLHSELNLSSLELGDSALYFCASSPPGQGNTEAFFGQGTRLTVV.

This clonotype was picked up many times. The rearrangement uses TRBV11-2 and TRBJ2-7; 11 nucleotides agree with TRBD1. The CDR3 totals 13 residues. V was pared by 8 bases and J by 4 bases, with 4 bases of the junction left unmatched. CDR1 and CDR2 from the germline V gene are SGHAT and FQNNGV. The CDR3 DNA reads as TGTGCCAGCTCGGACAGGGGGCGTTACGAGCAGTACTTC. Encoded protein: CASSDRGRYEQYF.

This chain uses TRBV10-3 with TRBJ2-3; 11 positions match TRBD2. Germline V gene sequence: CDR1 ENHRY, CDR2 SYGVKD. CDR3 length: 15 amino acids. V was pared by 4 bases and J by 2 bases, with 2 bases of the junction left unmatched. CDR3 residues: CAISVAGGTTDTQYF. CDR3 coding DNA: TGTGCCATCAGTGTAGCGGGAGGGACCACAGATACGCAGTATTTT.

This clonotype appeared many times. This chain connects TRBV29-1 to TRBJ1-1, with D maybe TRBD1 (5 bases). Looked up from germline, CDR1 is SQVTM and CDR2 is ANQGSEA. V was clipped by 1 base and J by 3 bases, with 12 bases between them. The CDR3 is made up of 14 amino acids. The chain's CDR3 is CSVEVQGMDTEAFF. CDR3 DNA sequence: TGCAGCGTTGAAGTTCAGGGAATGGACACTGAAGCTTTCTTT.

This clonotype showed up just a few times. V gene TRBV20-1 combines with J gene TRBJ2-1; 9 bases line up with TRBD2. CDR3 length: 13 residues. Per germline, CDR1 DFQATT and CDR2 SNEGSKA (reference sequence). The CDR3 region is CSPRREGLGEQFF. The CDR3 bases are TGCAGCCCTAGGCGGGAGGGCCTAGGTGAGCAGTTCTTC.

This clonotype appeared many times. This chain links TRBV5-5 with TRBJ2-7; D remains ambiguous. The V end was cut by 0 bases, the J end by 5 bases, with 3 bases between. Looked up from germline, CDR1 is SGHKS and CDR2 is YYEKEE (reference sequence). This CDR3 has 11 residues. This CDR3 is CASSLGHEQYF. In DNA form, the CDR3 reads TGTGCCAGCAGCTTGGGGCACGAGCAGTACTTC.

J is TRBJ1-1 and V is TRBV20-1; a possible D gene is TRBD1 (6 bases). This CDR3 comprises 15 residues. Germline lookup yields CDR1 DFQATT and CDR2 SNEGSKA (reference sequence). Trimming removed 1 base at V and 1 base at J, with 13 bases between. The CDR3 protein is CSARGPTGGNTEAFF. The CDR3, as DNA: TGCAGTGCTAGAGGGCCGACAGGCGGGAACACTGAAGCTTTCTTT.

This clonotype was counted at least ten times. The chain has TRBV4-1 and TRBJ2-1, with TRBD2 matching over 9 bases. Germline CDR1 and CDR2: MGHRA and YSYEKL. V shed 7 bases, J shed 5 bases, and the junction held 9 bases outside the gene matches. This CDR3 has 15 residues. CDR3 coding DNA: TGCGCCAGCACCGCGGGAGCGGGAGGAAACAATGAGCAGTTCTTC. It yields the protein CASTAGAGGNNEQFF.

On this clonotype itself: A much larger clone differs from this one at a single base, so this may be a read error. The rearrangement joins TRBV6-2 or TRBV6-3 to TRBJ1-1; D remains unclear. Germline CDR1 reads MNHEY; CDR2 reads SVGEGT. This CDR3 contains 12 residues. CDR3 loop: CASSHLGTKAFF. The DNA for the CDR3 is TGTGCCAGCAGTCACTTAGGCACTAAAGCTTTCTTT.

This rearrangement joins TRBV11-2 to TRBJ2-1; 7 positions match TRBD2. The V and J ends lost 3 bases and 0 bases, in that order; junction bases with no gene match: 2. The CDR3 runs 15 residues. CDR1 is SGHAT and CDR2 is FQNNGV in the germline V gene. Written as DNA, the CDR3 is TGTGCCAGCAGCTTCGGCGGGAGCTCCTACAATGAGCAGTTCTTC. The encoded protein is CASSFGGSSYNEQFF.